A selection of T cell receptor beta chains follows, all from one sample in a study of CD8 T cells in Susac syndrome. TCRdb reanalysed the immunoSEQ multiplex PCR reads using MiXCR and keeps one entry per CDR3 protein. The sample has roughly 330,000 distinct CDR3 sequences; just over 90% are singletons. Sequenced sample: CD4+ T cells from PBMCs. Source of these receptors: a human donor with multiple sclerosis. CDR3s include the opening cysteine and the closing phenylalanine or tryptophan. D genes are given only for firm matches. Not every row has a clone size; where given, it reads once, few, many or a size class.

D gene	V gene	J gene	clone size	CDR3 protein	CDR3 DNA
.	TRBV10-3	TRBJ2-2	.	CAISDGGSSRVRELFF	TGTGCCATCAGTGATGGAGGGTCCAGTCGGGTCCGGGAGCTGTTTTTT
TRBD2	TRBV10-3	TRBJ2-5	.	CAISVGTSSVPGTQYF	TGTGCCATCAGTGTGGGGACTAGCAGCGTACCAGGGACCCAGTACTTC
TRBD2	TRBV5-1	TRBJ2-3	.	CASSSRTGRGDTDTQYF	TGCGCCAGCAGCTCGCGCACAGGGCGGGGGGACACAGATACGCAGTATTTT
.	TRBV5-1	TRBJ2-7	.	CASSFGGQGSYEQYF	TGCGCCAGCAGCTTTGGGGGGCAAGGTTCCTACGAGCAGTACTTC
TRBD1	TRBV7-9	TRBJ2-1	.	CASSVGTVDEQFF	TGTGCCAGCAGCGTCGGGACAGTGGATGAGCAGTTCTTC
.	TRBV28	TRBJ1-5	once	CASSFGTVQPQHF	TGTGCCAGCAGTTTTGGGACGGTTCAGCCCCAGCATTTT
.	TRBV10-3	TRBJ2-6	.	CAISSGRLSGANVLTF	TGTGCCATCAGTTCGGGGCGGCTTTCTGGGGCCAACGTCCTGACTTTC
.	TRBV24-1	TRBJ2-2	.	CATSDPTGGTGELFF	TGTGCCACCAGTGATCCGACAGGTGGGACCGGGGAGCTGTTTTTT
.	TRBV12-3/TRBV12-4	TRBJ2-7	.	CASSQGHGTYEQYF	TGTGCCAGCAGCCAGGGACACGGAACCTACGAGCAGTACTTC
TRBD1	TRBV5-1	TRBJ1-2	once	CASSSDGTAINYGYTF	TGCGCCAGCAGCTCTGACGGGACAGCGATTAACTATGGCTACACCTTC
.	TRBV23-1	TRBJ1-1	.	CASSQSWGLNTEAFF	TGCGCCAGCAGTCAATCTTGGGGCTTGAACACTGAAGCTTTCTTT
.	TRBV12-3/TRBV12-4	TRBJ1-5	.	CASSLIRGNQPQHF	TGTGCCAGCAGTCTTATAAGGGGCAATCAGCCCCAGCATTTT
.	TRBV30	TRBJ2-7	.	CAWSGGERQYF	TGTGCCTGGAGTGGGGGGGAGAGGCAGTACTTC
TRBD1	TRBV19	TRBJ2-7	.	CASSAIGDRFFEQYF	TGTGCCAGTAGTGCCATAGGGGACAGGTTCTTCGAGCAGTACTTC
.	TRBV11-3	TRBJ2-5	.	CASSLEGPGRHQETQYF	TGTGCCAGCAGCTTAGAGGGCCCGGGACGACACCAAGAGACCCAGTACTTC
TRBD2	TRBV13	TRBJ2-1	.	CASSSGLAADEQFF	TGTGCCAGCAGCTCGGGACTAGCGGCCGATGAGCAGTTCTTC
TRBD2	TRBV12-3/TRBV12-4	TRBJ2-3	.	CASRTLGLAGGYTQYF	TGTGCCAGCAGGACCTTGGGACTAGCGGGGGGCTATACGCAGTATTTT
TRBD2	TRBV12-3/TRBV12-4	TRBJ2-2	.	CASSALAGVPGELFF	TGTGCCAGCAGTGCACTAGCGGGAGTGCCCGGGGAGCTGTTTTTT
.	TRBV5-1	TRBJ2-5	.	CASSLFAGSKETQYF	TGCGCCAGCAGCTTGTTCGCAGGGTCAAAAGAGACCCAGTACTTC
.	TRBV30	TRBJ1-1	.	CAWAQNPQTRAEAFF	TGTGCCTGGGCCCAAAACCCTCAAACACGCGCTGAAGCTTTCTTT
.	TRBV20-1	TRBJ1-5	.	CSAVVGYSNQPQHF	TGCAGTGCGGTCGTTGGCTATAGCAATCAGCCCCAGCATTTT
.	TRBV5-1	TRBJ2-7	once	CASSLGGVTYEQYF	TGCGCCAGCAGCTTGGGGGGAGTCACTTACGAGCAGTACTTC
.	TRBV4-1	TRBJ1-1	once	CASSQAPGPMEAFF	TGCGCCAGCAGCCAAGCGCCGGGCCCCATGGAGGCTTTCTTT
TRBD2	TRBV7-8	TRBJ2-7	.	CASSFSSSTSGREQYF	TGTGCCAGCAGCTTTTCCTCGTCAACTAGCGGCCGCGAGCAGTACTTC
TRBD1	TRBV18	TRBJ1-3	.	CASSHGTAQGNTIYF	TGTGCCAGCTCACACGGGACAGCGCAAGGAAACACCATATATTTT
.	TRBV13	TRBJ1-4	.	CASSRRSGTTNEKLFF	TGTGCCAGCAGTCGCCGGTCGGGGACAACTAATGAAAAACTGTTTTTT
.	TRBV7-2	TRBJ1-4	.	CASSLVSGGSEEKLFF	TGTGCCAGCAGCTTAGTGTCCGGGGGCAGCGAGGAAAAACTGTTTTTT
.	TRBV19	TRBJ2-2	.	CASSSVSGDGGTGELFF	TGTGCCAGTAGTAGTGTATCAGGGGACGGGGGTACCGGGGAGCTGTTTTTT
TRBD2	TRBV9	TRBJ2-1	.	CASNRGLAALDEQFF	TGTGCCAGCAATAGGGGACTAGCGGCTCTCGATGAGCAGTTCTTC
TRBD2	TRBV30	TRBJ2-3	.	CAWSVGLAGGIDTQYF	TGTGCCTGGAGTGTCGGACTAGCGGGAGGGATAGATACGCAGTATTTT
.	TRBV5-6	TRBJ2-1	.	CASTMTLDNEQFF	TGTGCCAGCACCATGACTTTAGACAATGAGCAGTTCTTC
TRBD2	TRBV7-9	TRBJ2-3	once	CASSRRTSGSATDTQYF	TGTGCCAGCAGTCGTAGGACTAGCGGGAGTGCGACAGATACGCAGTATTTT
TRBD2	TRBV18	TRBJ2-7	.	CASSPLAGGEPEQYF	TGTGCCAGCTCACCACTAGCGGGAGGAGAACCCGAGCAGTACTTC
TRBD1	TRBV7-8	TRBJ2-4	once	CASSRQGPNIQYF	TGTGCCAGCAGCCGACAGGGCCCGAACATTCAGTACTTC
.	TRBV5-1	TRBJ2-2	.	CASSFTASAGELFF	TGCGCCAGCAGCTTTACAGCCTCGGCCGGGGAGCTGTTTTTT
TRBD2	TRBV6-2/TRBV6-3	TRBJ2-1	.	CATLAGAEQFF	TGTGCCACCCTAGCGGGAGCTGAGCAGTTCTTC
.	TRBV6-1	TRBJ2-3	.	CASSVGRSLGADTQYF	TGTGCCAGCAGTGTGGGACGGTCGTTGGGGGCAGATACGCAGTATTTT
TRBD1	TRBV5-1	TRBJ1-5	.	CASSLGTGQGGQPQHF	TGCGCCAGCAGCTTGGGAACCGGACAGGGGGGACAGCCCCAGCATTTT
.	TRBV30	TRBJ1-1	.	CAWSVPGLSYTEAFF	TGTGCCTGGAGTGTACCGGGGTTATCGTACACTGAAGCTTTCTTT